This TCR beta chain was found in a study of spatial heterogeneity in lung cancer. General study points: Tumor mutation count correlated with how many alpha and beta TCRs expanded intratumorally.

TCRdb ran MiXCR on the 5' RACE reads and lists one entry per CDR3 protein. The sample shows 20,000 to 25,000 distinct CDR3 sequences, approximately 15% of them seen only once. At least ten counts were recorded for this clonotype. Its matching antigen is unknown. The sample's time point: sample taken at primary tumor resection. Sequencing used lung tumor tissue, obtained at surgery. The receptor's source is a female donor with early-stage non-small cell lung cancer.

CDR3 bases: TGTGCCAGCAGTTGGGGGGGCTCGACCTACGAGCAGTACTTC. Amino acid sequence: CASSWGGSTYEQYF. The gene calls are TRBV6-2 or TRBV6-3 and TRBJ2-7, with D possibly TRBD2 on 7 matching bases. Germline V gene data show CDR1 as MNHEY and CDR2 as SVGEGT. The CDR3 runs 14 residues. Trimming stripped 4 bases from V and 2 bases from J, with 12 bases between.